The 5 T cell receptor beta chains in this list originate from one sample, sequenced in a study of sequential checkpoint blockade in melanoma. Sequenced by immunoSEQ multiplex PCR; TCRdb stores in-frame clones only, minus some. The table includes fewer than 25,000 clones, roughly 80% detected once. Treatment here: randomized to nivolumab then ipilimumab (arm A) or the reverse (arm B). The specimen comprised CD8+ T cells sorted from blood (inferred from file names), sampled from a patient given nivolumab and ipilimumab in sequence. These receptors came from a human donor with melanoma.

The chain is built from TRBV5-1 and TRBJ2-5, with D possibly TRBD1 on 6 matching bases. The CDR3 has 14 amino acids. Germline V gene sequence: CDR1 SGHRS, CDR2 YFSETQ. V was shortened by 4 bases and J by 5 bases, with 15 bases between the two germline ends. This CDR3 reads CASSPVRQGETQYF. In DNA form, the CDR3 reads TGCGCCAGCAGCCCCGTTAGGCAGGGGGAGACCCAGTACTTC. The full variable domain, with the rest looked up from reference TRBV5-1 and TRBJ2-5, is KAGVTQTPRYLIKTRGQQVTLSCSPISGHRSVSWYQQTPGQGLQFLFEYFSETQRNKGNFPGRFSGRQFSNSRSEMNVSTLELGDSALYLCASSPVRQGETQYFGPGTRLLVL.

CDR3 region: CASRGLAGVTITGELFF. The CDR3 DNA reads as TGTGCCAGCAGGGGACTAGCGGGGGTGACTATCACCGGGGAGCTGTTTTTT. The J gene is TRBJ2-2, the V gene TRBV2; TRBD2 matches at 14 bases. V shed 6 bases and J 4 bases; nucleotides not matched to a gene: 7. The CDR3 loop spans 17 amino acids. Germline V lookup: CDR1 SNHLY, CDR2 FYNNEI.

This chain links TRBV29-1 with TRBJ2-2, with 8 bases fitting TRBD2. The CDR3 totals 16 residues. V trimming: 3 bases; J trimming: 2 bases; junction bases outside the gene matches: 8. Germline CDR1 is SQVTM and CDR2 is ANQGSEA. The CDR3 DNA reads TGCAGCGTTGACTTGGCGGGACTAGGAAACACCGGGGAGCTGTTTTTT. Translating it yields CSVDLAGLGNTGELFF.

The rearrangement joins TRBV2 to TRBJ2-7, with unresolved D. Trimming took 4 bases from V and 2 from J, leaving 9 bases between them. The length of the CDR3 is 13 residues. Germline values: CDR1 SNHLY, CDR2 FYNNEI. CDR3 region: CASSAPRAYEQYF. In nucleotides, the CDR3 is TGTGCCAGCAGTGCGCCCCGGGCCTACGAGCAGTACTTC.

This chain uses TRBV5-4 with TRBJ2-5; 9 bases are shared with TRBD1. The CDR3 is made up of 18 amino acids. V dropped 4 bases and J dropped 2; count of bases not matched to a gene: 15. Germline V lookup: CDR1 SGHNT, CDR2 YYREEE (reference sequence). The CDR3 sequence is CASSPGPGQGFGQETQYF. Written as DNA, the CDR3 is TGTGCCAGCAGCCCCGGCCCCGGACAGGGGTTCGGGCAAGAGACCCAGTACTTC.